This T cell receptor beta chain emerged from a study of identical twins. Germline V gives CDR1 DFQATT, CDR2 SNEGSKA (reference sequence). The CDR3 consists of 14 residues. J gave up 3 bases and V 5 bases, and 7 bases lay outside the gene matches. TCRdb passed the 5' RACE reads through MiXCR, listing each CDR3 protein once. The data show about 730,000 distinct CDR3 sequences, about 20% seen once. These data also formed part of another study, on T cells expressing NK-cell markers.

The source is a woman under 30 in good health. This chain uses TRBV20-1 with TRBJ2-1; 7 nucleotides line up with TRBD2. The sample was PBMCs. The CDR3 sequence is CSAGLVRNYNEQFF. As DNA, the CDR3 is TGCAGTGCTGGACTAGTTAGGAACTACAATGAGCAGTTCTTC.